Shown below are 26 T cell receptor beta chains from a single sample sequenced in a study of blood T cell repertoires in COVID-19. Here immunoSEQ multiplex PCR was the method, and the copy in TCRdb shows in-frame clones only, minus some. Among roughly 140,000 clones listed, about four fifths were seen once. The sequenced sample consisted of peripheral blood. These receptors were obtained from a human donor in a cohort sampled during active COVID-19.

This clone has just a few counts. The J gene is TRBJ1-1, the V gene TRBV5-4; the match to TRBD1 covers 7 bases. This CDR3 region has 16 residues. Germline V CDR1 and CDR2: SGHNT, YYREEE (reference sequence). The V gene end was trimmed by 3 bases and the J gene end by 1 base; junction bases not matched to a gene: 9. The CDR3 DNA follows: TGTGCCAGCAGCTCCCACTATCGACAGGGGAACACTGAAGCTTTCTTT. It encodes CASSSHYRQGNTEAFF.

This clone was counted only a few times. The V and J genes are TRBV7-3 and TRBJ2-6, with D possibly matching TRBD1 (5 bases). From germline, CDR1 is SGHTA and CDR2 FQGTGA. With 8 bases removed from V and 0 bases from J, the gap between germline ends came to 5 bases. The CDR3 contains 13 residues. The CDR3 region is CASQGSGANVLTF. CDR3 sequence (DNA): TGTGCCAGCCAGGGCTCTGGGGCCAACGTCCTGACTTTC.

The gene calls are TRBV18 and TRBJ2-2; D perhaps matches TRBD1 (5 bases). With 3 bases removed from V and 7 bases from J, the gap between germline ends came to 21 bases. The germline CDR1 and CDR2 sequences are KGHSH and LQKENI. The CDR3 extends over 17 amino acids. CDR3 nucleotides: TGTGCCAGCTCACCGAGCGCCCCCGGACATAGAGGCGGGGAGCTGTTTTTT. Translating it yields CASSPSAPGHRGGELFF.

In this sample, this clone turned up a few times. V usage is TRBV20-1 and J usage is TRBJ2-2, with 8 bases fitting TRBD2. The CDR3 contains 16 residues. CDR1 is DFQATT and CDR2 is SNEGSKA in the germline V gene (reference sequence). V trimming: 3 bases; J trimming: 4 bases; junction bases outside the gene matches: 10. The CDR3 protein is CSASEAAAGGTGELFF. The DNA for the CDR3 is TGCAGTGCTAGTGAGGCAGCGGCGGGAGGCACCGGGGAGCTGTTTTTT.

The V call is TRBV21-1, the J call TRBJ2-7; the DNA was not compared with TRBD1, the D call given in the table. TRBV21-1 is a pseudogene segment. This CDR3 region has 16 residues. CDR3 sequence: CASSHRGGQGGIEQYF. The CDR3 DNA reads as TGTGCCAGCAGCCACAGGGGAGGACAGGGGGGAATCGAGCAGTACTTC.

The chain carries TRBV6-1 and TRBJ2-5; possible D gene TRBD2, 7 bases. The CDR3 is made up of 16 amino acids. CDR1 is MNHNS and CDR2 is SASEGT in the germline V gene. V was trimmed by 2 bases and J by 6 bases, leaving 19 bases between them. CDR3 loop: CASSETLGGPGKTQYF. Here the CDR3 DNA reads TGTGCCAGCAGTGAAACTTTGGGGGGGCCCGGAAAGACCCAGTACTTC.

This chain links TRBV3-1 (or the pseudogene TRBV3-2) with TRBJ2-2; TRBD2 is a possible D gene (6 bases). CDR1 is LGHDT and CDR2 is YNNKEL in the germline V gene (reference sequence). Trimming took off 8 bases at V and 8 bases at J, with 18 bases between the two ends. The CDR3 is 14 amino acids. CDR3: CASGPGPGGGELFF. In nucleotides, the CDR3 is TGTGCCAGCGGTCCTGGCCCCGGGGGAGGGGAGCTGTTTTTT.

The CDR3 DNA reads TGTGCCAGCAGCCATCGTCCGGGACAGGGTAACTATGGCTACACCTTC. Residues: CASSHRPGQGNYGYTF. The rearrangement joins TRBV7-3 to TRBJ1-2, with 9 bases lining up with TRBD1. The V gene's germline CDR1 is SGHTA and CDR2 FQGTGA. J was trimmed by 1 base and V by 5 bases; bases with no gene match: 8. The length of the CDR3 is 16 residues. The full variable domain, completed using reference TRBV7-3 and TRBJ1-2, is GAGVSQTPSNKVTEKGKYVELRCDPISGHTALYWYRQSLGQGPEFLIYFQGTGAADDSGLPNDRFFAVRPEGSVSTLKIQRTERGDSAVYLCASSHRPGQGNYGYTFGSGTRLTVV.

The chain links TRBV5-6 to TRBJ2-1, with TRBD2 identical over 8 bases. The germline gives CDR1 SGHDT, CDR2 YYEEEE. Unmatched junction bases numbered 5, after V lost 0 bases and J lost 6 bases. There are 15 residues in the CDR3. The CDR3 sequence: CASSLGGTRGNEQFF. The CDR3 coding sequence is TGTGCCAGCAGCTTGGGCGGGACTAGGGGCAATGAGCAGTTCTTC.

The chain is built from TRBV18 and TRBJ1-1, with a weak D call TRBD1 (6 bases). The germline V and J ends were trimmed by 6 bases and 1 base, with 9 bases remaining between them. Germline CDR1 and CDR2: KGHSH and LQKENI. This CDR3 has 13 residues. CDR3 sequence reads: CASSQGQNTEAFF. The CDR3 DNA reads TGTGCCAGCTCCCAGGGACAGAACACTGAAGCTTTCTTT.

The chain joins TRBV27 to TRBJ2-1; D perhaps matches TRBD1 (5 bases). V lost 6 bases to trimming and J lost 9 bases, with 24 bases between them. Germline V gives CDR1 MNHEY, CDR2 SMNVEV (reference sequence). This CDR3 has 16 residues. The CDR3 sequence is CASRMTDPGRGGEQFF. The CDR3 DNA sequence: TGTGCCAGCAGGATGACGGACCCCGGAAGGGGTGGTGAGCAGTTCTTC.

The chain employs TRBV10-3 and TRBJ2-5; 7 nucleotides line up with TRBD2. CDR1 and CDR2 from the germline V gene are ENHRY and SYGVKD. The V gene end was trimmed by 6 bases and the J gene end by 4 bases; junction bases not matched to a gene: 17. The CDR3 runs to 17 residues. The CDR3 protein is CAISIPFQEAGIETQYF. In DNA form, the CDR3 reads TGTGCCATCAGCATCCCTTTTCAGGAAGCGGGAATAGAGACCCAGTACTTC.

The chain employs TRBV6-6 and TRBJ2-1; 9 bases are a match to TRBD1. Per germline, CDR1 MNHNY and CDR2 SVGAGI (reference sequence). V gave up 5 bases and J gave up 5 bases; unmatched junction bases: 7. This CDR3 is 15 amino acids long. CDR3 sequence: CASSDTGGPNNEQFF. The CDR3 coding sequence is TGTGCCAGCAGTGACACAGGGGGCCCTAACAATGAGCAGTTCTTC.

With regard to this clone: Other DNA sequences in the same sample also yield this CDR3. The chain combines TRBV18 with TRBJ2-7; 7 nucleotides line up with TRBD1. V lost 3 bases and J lost 6; bases outside the gene matches: 2. This CDR3 comprises 12 residues. Germline V CDR1 and CDR2: KGHSH, LQKENI. The CDR3 sequence: CASSPRDSEQYF. The CDR3 DNA reads TGTGCCAGCTCACCTAGGGACAGCGAGCAGTACTTC.

V gene TRBV28 combines with J gene TRBJ2-4, with 9 bases that match TRBD2. Germline lookup yields CDR1 MDHEN and CDR2 SYDVKM. This CDR3 contains 16 residues. The junction had 7 bases not matched to a gene; V was cut back by 6 bases and J by 1 base. This CDR3 reads CASSSSGMGAKNIQYF. CDR3 bases: TGTGCCAGCAGCTCTAGCGGGATGGGGGCCAAAAACATTCAGTACTTC.

J is TRBJ2-7 and V is TRBV4-1; 10 bases match TRBD1. CDR3 length equals 16 residues. The trim removed 4 bases at V and 1 base at J, leaving 7 bases unmatched. Germline V lookup: CDR1 MGHRA, CDR2 YSYEKL. CDR3 amino acids: CASSPRDRGISYEQYF. The CDR3 nucleotides read TGCGCCAGCAGCCCCCGGGACAGGGGAATTTCCTACGAGCAGTACTTC.

This chain links TRBV4-3 with TRBJ2-7; TRBD1 matches 7 bases. The CDR3 length is 17 residues. The V segment lost 0 bases and the J segment 2 bases; nucleotides outside the gene matches: 10. The V gene's germline CDR1 is LGHNA and CDR2 YSLEER. The CDR3 nucleotides are TGCGCCAGCAGCCAAGAGACGGGTCACAGGGGACCCTACGAGCAGTACTTC. It yields the protein CASSQETGHRGPYEQYF.

The V call is TRBV24-1, the J call TRBJ2-7; perhaps TRBD2 as D (7 bases). The CDR3 sequence is 16 residues long. Trimming cost V 7 bases and J 9 bases, with 27 bases left between them. Germline CDR1 KGHDR, CDR2 SFDVKD. CDR3 bases: TGTGCCACCAGCCCTAGCGGTGCTGGGGTGGGGGCAGGGCAGTACTTC. Protein sequence: CATSPSGAGVGAGQYF.

The chain has TRBV4-3 and TRBJ2-3; 7 bases fit TRBD1. Trimming took 3 bases from V and 0 from J; bases not matched to a gene: 6. CDR1 and CDR2 (germline): LGHNA, YSLEER. CDR3 size: 16 residues. The CDR3 DNA sequence: TGCGCCAGCAGCCATCACCGACAGGGAAGCACAGATACGCAGTATTTT. Translation gives CASSHHRQGSTDTQYF.

The genes are TRBV14 and TRBJ2-5; 7 bases map to TRBD2. The germline gives CDR1 SGHDN, CDR2 FVKESK. The CDR3 totals 14 residues. J lost 4 bases, V lost 4 bases, and 6 bases had no gene match. The DNA of the CDR3 is TGTGCCAGCAGCCCACAATGGGGGGGAGAGACCCAGTACTTC. It specifies CASSPQWGGETQYF.

This clone was recorded once. The chain couples TRBV5-1 to TRBJ2-6, with 7 bases aligning to TRBD1. This CDR3 is built from 16 residues. Germline lookup yields CDR1 SGHRS and CDR2 YFSETQ. V lost 4 bases and J lost 3; bases outside the gene matches: 7. The CDR3 nucleotides read TGCGCCAGCAGCGCTACTCAGGGGGTTGGGGCCAACGTCCTGACTTTC. Its protein is CASSATQGVGANVLTF.

The chain has TRBV7-2 and TRBJ2-2, with a tentative D call TRBD1 (6 bases). Germline V gene lookup returns CDR1 SGHTA and CDR2 FQGNSA. V shed 4 bases and J shed 1 base, with 13 bases lying between them. This CDR3 region has 16 residues. The CDR3 bases are TGTGCCAGCAGCTGGGAAGACAGGAGGAACACCGGGGAGCTGTTTTTT. Residues: CASSWEDRRNTGELFF.

This clone has just one count. The rearrangement joins TRBV2 to TRBJ2-7, with 9 positions matching TRBD1. Germline V CDR1 and CDR2: SNHLY, FYNNEI. V gave up 5 bases and J gave up 0 bases; unmatched junction bases: 8. CDR3 length equals 16 residues. The CDR3 is CASSRTMTGGSYEQYF. The CDR3 coding sequence is TGTGCCAGCAGTAGGACTATGACAGGGGGCTCCTACGAGCAGTACTTC. The whole variable domain, remainder taken from reference TRBV2 and TRBJ2-7, is EPEVTQTPSHQVTQMGQEVILRCVPISNHLYFYWYRQILGQKVEFLVSFYNNEISEKSEIFDDQFSVERPDGSNFTLKIRSTKLEDSAMYFCASSRTMTGGSYEQYFGPGTRLTVT.

CDR3 sequence reads: CASSPGLTDTQYF. As DNA, the CDR3 is TGTGCCAGCTCACCAGGGCTGACAGATACGCAGTATTTT. The V call is TRBV18, the J call TRBJ2-3; D unclear. The V gene lost 2 bases and the J gene lost 3 bases, with 6 bases spanning the gap. This CDR3 is built from 13 residues. The germline CDR1 and CDR2 sequences are KGHSH and LQKENI.

V and J are TRBV14 and TRBJ1-6, with TRBD1 as a possible D gene (6 bases). The CDR3 extends over 16 amino acids. V lost 0 bases, J lost 7 bases, and 13 bases lay in between. Germline-derived CDR1 and CDR2 are SGHDN and FVKESK. The CDR3 DNA reads as TGTGCCAGCAGCCAAGACTGGGGACACATCAATTCACCCCTCCACTTT. Translated, it gives CASSQDWGHINSPLHF. The variable domain in full, completed from reference TRBV14 and TRBJ1-6, reads EAGVTQFPSHSVIEKGQTVTLRCDPISGHDNLYWYRRVMGKEIKFLLHFVKESKQDESGMPNNRFLAERTGGTYSTLKVQPAELEDSGVYFCASSQDWGHINSPLHFGNGTRLTVT.

This clone has just one count. The chain combines TRBV2 with TRBJ2-6; D is perhaps TRBD1 (6 bases). Per germline, CDR1 SNHLY and CDR2 FYNNEI. The V end was cut by 9 bases, the J end by 0 bases, with 12 bases between. The CDR3 consists of 15 residues. The CDR3 region has the DNA TGTGCCAGAGACAGGAGCACCTCTGGGGCCAACGTCCTGACTTTC. Amino acids: CARDRSTSGANVLTF.